This T cell receptor (beta chain) was profiled in a study of T cell responses to AZD1222 COVID-19 vaccine. Study-level findings and limits: In a largely white British group with more females than males, clonal diversity was possibly underestimated.

On this clone itself: The antigen remains undetermined.

CDR3 length equals 14 residues. The germline V gene has CDR1 ENHRY and CDR2 SYGVKD. Trimming shortened V by 6 bases and J by 5 bases, and 14 bases separated the two germline ends. Only in-frame clones appear in the TCRdb table, and some are missing; sequencing was by immunoSEQ multiplex PCR. The profile shows tens of thousands of clones, about 84% of them singletons. The sample was peripheral blood, taken on day 0 of AZD1222 vaccination. The TCR originated in an adult in good health. V gene TRBV10-3 combines with J gene TRBJ2-1, with a tentative D call TRBD2 (6 bases). This CDR3 is CAISFTGGHNEQFF. CDR3 nucleotides: TGTGCCATCAGCTTTACTGGAGGGCACAATGAGCAGTTCTTC.